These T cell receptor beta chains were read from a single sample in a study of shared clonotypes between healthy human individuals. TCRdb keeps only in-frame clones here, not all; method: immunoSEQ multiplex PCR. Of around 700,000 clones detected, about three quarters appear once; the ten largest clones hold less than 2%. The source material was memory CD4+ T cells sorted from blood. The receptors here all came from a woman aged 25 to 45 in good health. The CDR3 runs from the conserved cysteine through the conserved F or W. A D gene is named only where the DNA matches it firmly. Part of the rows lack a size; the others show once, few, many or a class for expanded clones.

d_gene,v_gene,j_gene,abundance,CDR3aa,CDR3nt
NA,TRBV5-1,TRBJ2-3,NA,CASSLGQEGTDTQYF,TGCGCCAGCAGCTTGGGACAGGAGGGCACAGATACGCAGTATTTT
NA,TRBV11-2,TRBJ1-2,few,CASSLLEGRYGYTF,TGTGCCAGCAGCTTGCTTGAGGGACGGTATGGCTACACCTTC
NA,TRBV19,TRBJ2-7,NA,CASSIGPGGAYEQYF,TGTGCCAGTAGTATAGGGCCCGGGGGCGCCTACGAGCAGTACTTC
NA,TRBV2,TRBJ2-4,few,CASRLTGQLAKNIQYF,TGTGCCAGCAGACTAACCGGACAGCTAGCCAAAAACATTCAGTACTTC
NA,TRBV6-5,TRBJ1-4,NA,CASRRGWTNEKLFF,TGTGCCAGCAGGAGAGGGTGGACTAATGAAAAACTGTTTTTT
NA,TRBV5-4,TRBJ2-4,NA,CASSPGPARALAKNIQYF,TGTGCCAGCAGCCCAGGCCCTGCGAGGGCGCTAGCCAAAAACATTCAGTACTTC
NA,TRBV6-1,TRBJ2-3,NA,CASSESAAIGHTDTQYF,TGTGCCAGCAGTGAGTCGGCAGCTATAGGGCACACTGATACGCAGTATTTT
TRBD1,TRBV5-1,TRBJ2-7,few,CASRDRAYEQYF,TGCGCCAGCAGGGACAGGGCCTACGAGCAGTACTTC
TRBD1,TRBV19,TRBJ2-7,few,CASSIQGAGPYEQYF,TGTGCCAGTAGTATACAGGGGGCAGGCCCCTACGAGCAGTACTTC
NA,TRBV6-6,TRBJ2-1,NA,CASSYSNYPPSNEQFF,TGTGCCAGCAGTTACTCGAACTACCCACCGAGCAATGAGCAGTTCTTC
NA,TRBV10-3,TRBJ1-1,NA,CAISVGTMNTEAFF,TGTGCCATCAGTGTTGGGACGATGAACACTGAAGCTTTCTTT
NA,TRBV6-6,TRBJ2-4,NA,CASSYSDVTLGYF,TGTGCCAGCAGTTACTCTGACGTAACTCTGGGGTACTTC